Below, 28 T cell receptor beta chains from the same sample are listed, as sequenced in a study of neurological immune-mediated disorders. TCRdb itself ran the 5' RACE reads through MiXCR, one entry per CDR3 protein. Counted here are roughly 65,000 distinct CDR3 sequences, around 4% occurring once; the ten biggest clones make up roughly 2.7%. Sequenced: PBMCs. The source is a middle-aged man with multiple sclerosis.

This clonotype came up many times. The V and J genes are TRBV6-5 and TRBJ2-2, with TRBD1 matching 7 bases. Trimming removed 6 bases from V and 0 bases from J; junction bases left unmatched: 4. The CDR3 consists of 15 residues. The germline gives CDR1 MNHEY, CDR2 SVGAGI. The CDR3 loop is CASRRGTANTGELFF. The CDR3 DNA follows: TGTGCCAGCAGAAGAGGGACAGCGAACACCGGGGAGCTGTTTTTT.

Ten or more counts support this clonotype. The rearrangement links TRBV20-1 to TRBJ2-2; D is unclear. The CDR3 length is 15 residues. V lost 5 bases, J lost 0 bases, and 13 bases lay in between. CDR1 is DFQATT, CDR2 SNEGSKA, per germline (reference sequence). CDR3 nucleotide sequence: TGCAGTGCTCGAAGACCACCCACGAACACCGGGGAGCTGTTTTTT. Its translation: CSARRPPTNTGELFF.

The V gene is TRBV6-5, the J gene TRBJ2-1; TRBD1 might be the D (6 bases). This CDR3 is 13 amino acids long. Germline loops: CDR1 MNHEY, CDR2 SVGAGI. Deletions cut 6 bases from V and 15 bases from J, with 21 bases between. The CDR3 coding sequence is TGTGCCAGCAGACAACCAACGGTACAGGGTCTGTTCTTC. This gives the protein CASRQPTVQGLFF.

This clonotype was seen at least ten times. V usage is TRBV7-9 and J usage is TRBJ1-2; D is perhaps TRBD1 (6 bases). The V and J ends lost 5 bases and 2 bases respectively, with 18 bases between them. In germline, CDR1 is SEHNR, CDR2 FQNEAQ (reference sequence). The length of the CDR3 is 16 residues. The CDR3 spells CASSPRDRTLNYGYTF. The DNA for the CDR3 is TGTGCCAGCAGCCCAAGAGACAGGACTTTAAACTATGGCTACACCTTC.

This clonotype was found many times. The rearrangement uses TRBV20-1 and TRBJ1-2, with 8 positions matching TRBD1. J lost 8 bases, V lost 2 bases, and 10 bases had no gene match. Germline CDR1 and CDR2: DFQATT and SNEGSKA (reference sequence). The CDR3 has 14 amino acids. Here the CDR3 reads CSARRGGQGEGYTF. Written as DNA, the CDR3 is TGCAGTGCTAGACGGGGAGGACAGGGAGAAGGCTACACCTTC.

The sample holds many counts of this clonotype. The chain has TRBV20-1 and TRBJ1-4; D is undetermined. With 5 bases removed from V and 8 bases from J, the gap between germline ends came to 12 bases. The CDR3 spans 12 residues. CDR1 DFQATT and CDR2 SNEGSKA come from the germline V gene (reference sequence). The CDR3 DNA is TGCAGTGCTTGGGAGCCTGGCGAAAAACTGTTTTTT. As protein: CSAWEPGEKLFF.

The chain employs TRBV6-5 and TRBJ1-1; 9 bases align to TRBD1. With V trimmed by 5 bases and J by 3 bases, 4 bases remained unmatched. This CDR3 has 14 residues. Germline V gene sequence: CDR1 MNHEY, CDR2 SVGAGI. CDR3 DNA sequence: TGTGCCAGCAGTCGGGACAGGGCTCACACTGAAGCTTTCTTT. Translation: CASSRDRAHTEAFF.

This clonotype was counted at least ten times. J is TRBJ2-1 and V is TRBV12-3 or TRBV12-4; 9 positions match TRBD2. This CDR3 has 18 residues. V lost 4 bases to trimming and J lost 10 bases; unmatched junction nucleotides: 20. CDR3 nucleotide sequence: TGTGCCAGCAGTTCCTCCATAGGGACTAGCCGATCCTATAGGGAGCAGTTCTTC. Protein: CASSSSIGTSRSYREQFF.

This clonotype was picked up many times. V usage is TRBV12-3 or TRBV12-4 and J usage is TRBJ1-3, with 7 bases lining up with TRBD1. With 6 bases clipped from V and 3 bases from J, the junction kept 5 bases outside the gene matches. The CDR3 length is 14 residues. The CDR3 nucleotides read TGTGCCAGCAGCCGAGACAGGGTTGGAAACACCATATATTTT. This gives the protein CASSRDRVGNTIYF.

This clonotype was counted at least ten times. V usage is TRBV5-1 and J usage is TRBJ2-7, with 7 bases aligning to TRBD1. The CDR3 runs to 14 residues. Germline CDR1 reads SGHRS; CDR2 reads YFSETQ. Trimming took 4 bases from V and 4 from J; bases not matched to a gene: 8. CDR3 nucleotides: TGCGCCAGCAGCAGGGACAGTCAATTTTACGAGCAGTACGTC. Residues: CASSRDSQFYEQYV.

This clonotype was picked up many times. V usage is TRBV4-3 and J usage is TRBJ1-2; D may be TRBD1 (5 bases). V gave up 4 bases and J gave up 5 bases, with 14 bases separating them. There are 14 residues in the CDR3. Germline-derived CDR1 and CDR2 are LGHNA and YSLEER. CDR3 coding DNA: TGCGCCAGCAGCCCTGGTCCGGAGGGGTATGGCTACACCTTC. It yields the protein CASSPGPEGYGYTF.

Many counts were recorded for this clonotype. CDR3 DNA: TGCAGTGCTAGAGTTTTCCTCCGCGGGGGGGTCACAGATACGCAGTATTTT. Translation gives CSARVFLRGGVTDTQYF. The chain links TRBV20-1 to TRBJ2-3; 9 bases fit TRBD2. V was clipped by 1 base and J by 2 bases; unmatched bases: 10. The V gene's germline CDR1 is DFQATT and CDR2 SNEGSKA (reference sequence). The CDR3 is made up of 17 amino acids.

This clonotype was counted at least ten times. The gene calls are TRBV11-2 and TRBJ2-1, with TRBD1 identical over 8 bases. CDR1 and CDR2 (germline): SGHAT, FQNNGV. The length of the CDR3 is 15 residues. V gave up 1 base and J gave up 2 bases; unmatched junction bases: 1. The CDR3 region has the DNA TGTGCCAGCAGCTTAGGGGACAGGACCTACAATGAGCAGTTCTTC. Translated, it gives CASSLGDRTYNEQFF.

On this clonotype: A read error may produce the germline difference seen at one junction end. The chain links TRBV6-6 to TRBJ1-5, with D perhaps TRBD1 (5 bases). CDR1 is MNHNY, CDR2 SVGAGI, per germline (reference sequence). CDR3 length: 15 amino acids. CDR3 coding DNA: TGTGCCAGCAGTTACGGAGCTTCGGGGCGTCAGCCCCAGAATTTT. Protein product: CASSYGASGRQPQNF.

In its sample, this clonotype was seen many times. V is TRBV5-1 and J is TRBJ1-5; 7 positions match TRBD1. Germline CDR1 reads SGHRS; CDR2 reads YFSETQ. This CDR3 has 15 residues. The ends lost 0 bases at V and 6 bases at J; junction bases unmatched: 6. CDR3 residues: CASSLEGAYGQPQHF. The CDR3 bases are TGCGCCAGCAGCTTGGAGGGGGCATATGGTCAGCCCCAGCATTTT.

This clonotype was counted ten times or more. The chain joins TRBV28 to TRBJ2-2, with a weak D call TRBD2 (5 bases). This CDR3 is built from 17 residues. Trimming took off 7 bases at V and 2 bases at J, with 20 bases between the two ends. Germline V CDR1 and CDR2: MDHEN, SYDVKM. CDR3 nucleotide sequence: TGTGCCAGCAACCCAAACCCCGGACTGAGAAACACCGGGGAGCTGTTTTTT. It specifies CASNPNPGLRNTGELFF.

This clonotype was picked up many times. The CDR3 here is CASSSGTSGISYNEQFF. The CDR3 bases are TGTGCCAGCAGTTCAGGGACTAGCGGCATCTCCTACAATGAGCAGTTCTTC. The chain employs TRBV12-3 or TRBV12-4 and TRBJ2-1, with TRBD2 identical over 11 bases. V lost 4 bases to trimming and J lost 0 bases; unmatched junction nucleotides: 5. The CDR3 spans 17 residues.

Many counts were recorded for this clonotype. The J gene is TRBJ2-1, the V gene TRBV21-1. TRBV21-1 is a recognized pseudogene. This CDR3 has 16 residues. Written as DNA, the CDR3 is TGTGCCAGCAGCGGTAGTACAGCGAGACTTGACAATGAGCAGTTCTTC. Its protein is CASSGSTARLDNEQFF.

This clonotype was counted many times. This chain connects TRBV4-3 to TRBJ2-3, with D perhaps TRBD1 (5 bases). CDR3 size: 17 residues. Germline-derived CDR1 and CDR2 are LGHNA and YSLEER. V lost 0 bases and J lost 4, with 17 bases in between. The CDR3 DNA is TGCGCCAGCAGCCAAGATGTGGGGCGGAATGATCCAGATACGCAGTATTTT. This translates into CASSQDVGRNDPDTQYF.

The table lists this clonotype with a few counts. A much larger clone differs from this one at a single base, so this may be a read error. This chain joins TRBV3-1 and TRBJ2-5, with D hard to call. Per the germline V gene, CDR1 is LGHDT and CDR2 is YNNKEL (reference sequence). The CDR3 covers 13 residues. Trimming pared 5 bases from V and 5 bases from J, leaving 12 bases between. DNA for the CDR3: TGTGCCAGCAGCTGGGAACTCCGGGAGACCCAGTACTTC. Its protein product is CASSWELRETQYF.

This clonotype showed up many times. The J gene is TRBJ1-6, the V gene TRBV6-5; TRBD1 is a possible D gene (5 bases). This CDR3 is built from 15 residues. CDR1 is MNHEY and CDR2 is SVGAGI in the germline V gene. Trimming pared 2 bases from V and 7 bases from J, leaving 12 bases between. CDR3: CASSYAGKGNSPLHF. CDR3 DNA: TGTGCCAGCAGTTACGCGGGCAAGGGGAATTCACCCCTCCACTTT.

In its sample, this clonotype was seen many times. The rearrangement joins TRBV28 to TRBJ1-2; D is undetermined. V dropped 2 bases and J dropped 4 bases, with 14 bases sitting between them. This CDR3 region has 15 residues. In germline, CDR1 is MDHEN, CDR2 SYDVKM. The CDR3 sequence: CASSLIGSRGYGYTF. In DNA, the CDR3 is TGTGCCAGCAGTTTAATCGGGTCCCGGGGCTATGGCTACACCTTC.

Ten or more counts support this clonotype. V gene TRBV21-1 combines with J gene TRBJ2-1. TRBV21-1 is termed a pseudogene. There are 12 residues in the CDR3. CDR3 DNA: TGTGCCAGCAGCAAAGCCACTCGGGAGCAGTTCTTC. Amino acids: CASSKATREQFF.

This clonotype was observed many times. The V call is TRBV29-1, the J call TRBJ1-3; D uncertain. Between the trimmed V and J ends, which lost 7 bases and 4 bases, there was a span of 11 bases. This CDR3 contains 12 residues. Germline values: CDR1 SQVTM, CDR2 ANQGSEA. The DNA of the CDR3 is TGCAGCGGCAAGGGTACCGGAAACACCATATATTTT. Translated: CSGKGTGNTIYF. Full variable domain (remainder filled in from reference TRBV29-1 and TRBJ1-3): SAVISQKPSRDICQRGTSLTIQCQVDSQVTMMFWYRQQPGQSLTLIATANQGSEATYESGFVIDKFPISRPNLTFSTLTVSNMSPEDSSIYLCSGKGTGNTIYFGEGSWLTVV.

This clonotype was seen many times. The chain is built from TRBV7-8 and TRBJ2-1, with D perhaps assigned TRBD1 or TRBD2 (5 bases each). V lost 1 base, J lost 3 bases, and 16 bases lay in between. The CDR3 runs to 17 residues. CDR1 is SGHVS, CDR2 FQNEAQ, per germline. CDR3: CASSLGARGYDYNEQFF. CDR3 sequence (DNA): TGTGCCAGCAGCTTAGGAGCGAGGGGATACGACTACAATGAGCAGTTCTTC.

This clonotype was counted many times. V usage is TRBV5-5 and J usage is TRBJ2-5; TRBD1 aligns across 7 bases. With V trimmed by 1 base and J by 4 bases, 4 bases remained unmatched. The germline CDR1 and CDR2 sequences are SGHKS and YYEKEE (reference sequence). This CDR3 has 14 residues. CDR3 coding DNA: TGTGCCAGCAGCTTGCAGGCAGGGGGAGAGACCCAGTACTTC. Translating it yields CASSLQAGGETQYF.

This clonotype was recorded many times. V gene TRBV6-2 or TRBV6-3 combines with J gene TRBJ1-4, with D maybe TRBD1 (5 bases). The ends were cut back, 5 bases at V and 9 bases at J, with 13 bases in the middle. Germline CDR1 is MNHEY and CDR2 is SVGEGT. The CDR3 contains 13 residues. The DNA of the CDR3 is TGTGCCAGCAGTCGTACGGGGACGCAAAAACTGTTTTTT. Translation gives CASSRTGTQKLFF.

This clonotype showed up many times. This chain uses TRBV5-1 with TRBJ2-2; D is unclear. The ends were cut back, 0 bases at V and 15 bases at J, with 9 bases in the middle. Germline values: CDR1 SGHRS, CDR2 YFSETQ. There are 11 residues in the CDR3. The CDR3 spells CASSLEGSVFF. The CDR3 DNA reads as TGCGCCAGCAGCTTGGAGGGATCGGTGTTTTTT. The entire variable domain, with the rest obtained from reference TRBV5-1 and TRBJ2-2, is as follows: KAGVTQTPRYLIKTRGQQVTLSCSPISGHRSVSWYQQTPGQGLQFLFEYFSETQRNKGNFPGRFSGRQFSNSRSEMNVSTLELGDSALYLCASSLEGSVFFGEGSRLTVL.